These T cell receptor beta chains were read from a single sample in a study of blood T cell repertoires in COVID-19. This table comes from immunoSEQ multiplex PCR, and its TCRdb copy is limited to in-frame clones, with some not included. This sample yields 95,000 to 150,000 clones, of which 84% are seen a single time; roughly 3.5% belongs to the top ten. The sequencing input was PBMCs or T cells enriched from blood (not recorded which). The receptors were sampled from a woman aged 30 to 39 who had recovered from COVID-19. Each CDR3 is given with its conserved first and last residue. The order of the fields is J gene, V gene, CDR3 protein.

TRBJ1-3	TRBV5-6	CASSSYTGTDGNTIYF
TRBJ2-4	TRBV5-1	CASSWDYRNIQYF
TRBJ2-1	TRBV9	CASSVGSSSYNEQFF
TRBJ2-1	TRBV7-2	CASSHRVRNNEQFF
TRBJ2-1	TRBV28	CASSLYRESRDEQFF
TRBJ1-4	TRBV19	CASRRDRVDEKLFF
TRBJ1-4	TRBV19	CASSIQGAREKLFF
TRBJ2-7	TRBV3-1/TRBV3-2	CASSQETSGSYSYEQYF
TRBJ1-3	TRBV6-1	CASSETPEGAGNTIYF
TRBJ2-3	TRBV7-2	CASSAGPSTDTQYF
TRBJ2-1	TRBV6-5	CAVLLWTSGSNEQFF
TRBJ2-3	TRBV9	CASSQREGLTDTQYF
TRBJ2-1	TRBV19	CASSNREGIYNEQFF
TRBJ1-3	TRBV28	CASSSPGMGGNTIYF
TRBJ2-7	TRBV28	CASSLGTSGYEQYF
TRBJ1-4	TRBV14	CASSLNAGTANEKLFF
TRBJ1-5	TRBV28	CASSPSNQPQHF
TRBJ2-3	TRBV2	CASRETSLSTDTQYF
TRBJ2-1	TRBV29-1	CSAPYRYNEQFF
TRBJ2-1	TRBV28	CASSIGRQEYNEQFF
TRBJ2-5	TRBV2	CASSELLAGETQYF
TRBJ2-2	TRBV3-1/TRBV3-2	CASSRRGPGFTGELFF
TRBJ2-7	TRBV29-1	CSVTSSSYEQYF
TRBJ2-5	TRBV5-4	CASSFGQGETQYF
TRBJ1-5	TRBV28	CASSLGTGGFQPQHF
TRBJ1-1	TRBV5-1	CASSLGTGGTNTEAFF
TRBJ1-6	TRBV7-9	CASSFRQENSPLHF
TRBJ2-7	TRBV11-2	CASSLASGSHEQYF
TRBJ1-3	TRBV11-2	CASSLALGNTIYF
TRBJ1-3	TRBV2	CASSVGAGNTIYF
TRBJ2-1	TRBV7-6	CASSLKNSGRAQGEQFF
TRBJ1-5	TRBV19	CASSTQGIDQPQHF